The sequence of this T cell receptor (beta chain) was determined in a study of blood T cell repertoires in COVID-19. Turning to the study itself: COVID-19 samples, acute and convalescent, were from the United States, Italy and Spain. Sources were T cells, B-cell-depleted T cells, or PBMCs; the material itself was cDNA or gDNA.

As processed by the authors: Estimated nucleated cell counts came from reference gene primer amplification. Generated by immunoSEQ multiplex PCR, the TCRdb table keeps only in-frame clones and is missing some. That table supplies the V and J calls and clone size; D and trimming were determined from the DNA. The sample has over 85,000 clones, around 81% seen once; the top ten hold less than 2.5%. This CDR3 has 14 residues. Germline CDR1 and CDR2: SGHTA and FQGNSA. Deletions cut 6 bases from V and 4 bases from J, with 14 bases between. The V gene is TRBV7-2, the J gene TRBJ2-3; the D gene is possibly TRBD2 (5 bases). Material for sequencing was peripheral blood. The clonotype originates from a woman aged 70-85 years with acute or convalescent COVID-19. CDR3 in DNA: TGTGCCAGCAGTTATCGGACTGGCTCAGATACGCAGTATTTT. Protein product: CASSYRTGSDTQYF.